The 22 T cell receptor beta chains below all came from one sample that was sequenced in a study of shared clonotypes between healthy human individuals. Clones were read by immunoSEQ multiplex PCR, and TCRdb kept only the in-frame ones, dropping some. The sample lists hundreds of thousands of clones; roughly three quarters were seen once. Sequencing used PBMCs. These receptors were taken from a woman aged 35 to 49 in good health. Some clones in this sample may be carry-over from other donors' samples.

The J gene is TRBJ1-1, the V gene TRBV11-2; 8 nucleotides agree with TRBD1. After removal of 4 bases from V and 11 bases from J, the junction contained 6 bases not matched to a gene. In germline, CDR1 is SGHAT, CDR2 FQNNGV. The CDR3 has 12 amino acids. The CDR3: CASSSNRQGAFF. The CDR3 coding sequence is TGTGCCAGCAGCTCCAATCGACAGGGGGCTTTCTTT.

This chain connects TRBV5-1 to TRBJ2-7; possible D gene TRBD1, 5 bases. Trimming stripped 5 bases from V and 5 bases from J, with 20 bases between. The germline gives CDR1 SGHRS, CDR2 YFSETQ. This CDR3 region has 15 residues. This CDR3 reads CASRGAPPGFDEQYF. CDR3 nucleotide sequence: TGCGCCAGCAGAGGGGCTCCCCCCGGTTTTGACGAGCAGTACTTC.

The rearrangement links TRBV28 to TRBJ1-2; the match to TRBD1 covers 9 bases. Germline lookup yields CDR1 MDHEN and CDR2 SYDVKM. This CDR3 has 12 residues. Losses at the gene ends were 5 bases for V and 14 bases for J; bases not matched to a gene: 9. The CDR3 DNA reads TGTGCCAGCAGTACGTCCCGGGACAGGGAAACCTTC. Protein product: CASSTSRDRETF.

The rearrangement links TRBV28 to TRBJ2-1; TRBD1 matches 9 bases. This CDR3 is 16 amino acids long. The ends lost 4 bases at V and 2 bases at J; junction bases unmatched: 6. CDR1 and CDR2 (germline): MDHEN, SYDVKM. CDR3 amino acids: CASSYPGTGTYNEQFF. CDR3 DNA: TGTGCCAGCAGTTACCCCGGGACAGGGACCTACAATGAGCAGTTCTTC.

V gene TRBV30 combines with J gene TRBJ2-7, with TRBD2 identical over 8 bases. With V trimmed by 4 bases and J by 6 bases, 2 bases remained unmatched. CDR3 length: 11 amino acids. CDR1 GTSNPN and CDR2 SVGIG come from the germline V gene (reference sequence). CDR3 in DNA: TGTGCCTGGACCGCGGGAGGCGAGCAGTACTTC. Amino acids: CAWTAGGEQYF.

This rearrangement joins TRBV11-2 to TRBJ2-2, with 14 bases fitting TRBD2. The CDR3 is 16 residues long. Unmatched junction bases numbered 7, after V lost 6 bases and J lost 7 bases. The germline V gene encodes CDR1 SGHAT and CDR2 FQNNGV. The CDR3 loop is CASRGLAGVFGGELFF. In nucleotides, the CDR3 is TGTGCCAGCAGGGGACTAGCGGGAGTCTTCGGCGGGGAGCTGTTTTTT.

This chain joins TRBV27 and TRBJ2-7; 7 nucleotides line up with TRBD2. After removal of 5 bases from V and 7 bases from J, the junction contained 8 bases not matched to a gene. CDR1 and CDR2 (germline): MNHEY, SMNVEV (reference sequence). The CDR3 runs to 13 residues. The CDR3 region has the DNA TGTGCCAGCAGTCTCCGACTAGCTGGAGAGCAGTACTTC. This encodes CASSLRLAGEQYF.

The chain joins TRBV9 to TRBJ2-7; TRBD2 might be the D (5 bases). V lost 0 bases and J 3 bases, leaving 13 bases between the germline ends. Per germline, CDR1 SGDLS and CDR2 YYNGEE. There are 15 residues in the CDR3. DNA for the CDR3: TGTGCCAGCAGCGTAGACTCTAGTGCGGGCTACGAGCAGTACTTC. Translation gives CASSVDSSAGYEQYF.

This chain links TRBV15 with TRBJ1-3; TRBD1 might be the D (5 bases). This CDR3 is built from 16 residues. The germline V and J ends were trimmed by 1 base and 0 bases, with 10 bases remaining between them. Germline V gives CDR1 LNHNV, CDR2 YYDKDF (reference sequence). The DNA of the CDR3 is TGTGCCACCAGCAGAGGTGGACAATTCTCTGGAAACACCATATATTTT. Encoded protein: CATSRGGQFSGNTIYF.

This clone was detected a few times. This chain links TRBV19 with TRBJ2-7, with 7 bases fitting TRBD2. V lost 4 bases to trimming and J lost 0 bases; unmatched junction nucleotides: 0. Germline CDR1 is LNHDA and CDR2 is SQIVND (reference sequence). CDR3 length: 13 amino acids. The CDR3 region is CASSSGSSYEQYF. The CDR3 nucleotides read TGTGCCAGTAGTAGCGGGAGCTCCTACGAGCAGTACTTC.

The rearrangement joins TRBV5-1 to TRBJ2-3; 10 positions match TRBD1. V trimming: 4 bases; J trimming: 1 base; junction bases outside the gene matches: 9. The CDR3 consists of 17 residues. CDR1 is SGHRS, CDR2 YFSETQ, per germline. The CDR3 region has the DNA TGCGCCAGCAGCAGCTACTCCGGGACAGGGGGCACAGATACGCAGTATTTT. Translating gives CASSSYSGTGGTDTQYF.

Worth noting for this clone: A single base is all that separates this from a far larger clone, so a read error is likely. The same CDR3 arises from other DNA sequences in this sample as well. The V call is TRBV4-2, the J call TRBJ2-6, with TRBD2 identical over 7 bases. The CDR3 length is 17 residues. Germline V gives CDR1 LGHNA, CDR2 YNFKEQ. CDR3 bases: TGTGCCAGCAGTCAAGATGCGGGGGTAGCTGGGGCCAACGTCCTGACTTTC. Translation gives CASSQDAGVAGANVLTF.

The chain carries TRBV7-9 and TRBJ2-1; 13 bases line up with TRBD2. Germline CDR1 reads SEHNR; CDR2 reads FQNEAQ (reference sequence). V lost 2 bases and J lost 10; bases outside the gene matches: 8. This CDR3 has 16 amino acids. CDR3 DNA sequence: TGTGCCAGCAGCTTATATTTGGGACTAGCGGGATTGGAGCAGTTCTTC. Protein sequence: CASSLYLGLAGLEQFF.

The chain is built from TRBV5-5 and TRBJ1-1, with 7 nucleotides matching TRBD1. The V and J ends lost 3 bases and 0 bases, in that order; junction bases with no gene match: 5. From germline, CDR1 is SGHKS and CDR2 YYEKEE (reference sequence). This CDR3 has 15 amino acids. In nucleotides, the CDR3 is TGTGCCAGCAGCTCACAGGGGCCCCTGAACACTGAAGCTTTCTTT. Protein: CASSSQGPLNTEAFF.

This chain links TRBV15 with TRBJ1-2; D gene unclear. Germline V gives CDR1 LNHNV, CDR2 YYDKDF (reference sequence). Trimming left V 0 bases short and J 8 bases short, with 10 bases between. The CDR3 length is 13 residues. CDR3: CATSREVGQGYTF. The DNA of the CDR3 is TGTGCCACCAGCAGAGAAGTTGGGCAAGGCTACACCTTC.

The sample holds one count of this clone. The chain carries TRBV11-2 and TRBJ1-1; the D gene is possibly TRBD1 (6 bases). There are 16 residues in the CDR3. CDR1 is SGHAT, CDR2 FQNNGV, per germline. With 5 bases removed from V and 3 bases from J, the gap between germline ends came to 19 bases. The CDR3 protein is CASSLRGGMGYTEAFF. CDR3 DNA sequence: TGTGCCAGCAGCCTAAGGGGGGGGATGGGCTACACTGAAGCTTTCTTT.

The chain uses TRBV15 and TRBJ1-5; perhaps TRBD1 as D (5 bases). Germline CDR1 is LNHNV and CDR2 is YYDKDF (reference sequence). The CDR3 totals 13 residues. The V end was cut by 6 bases, the J end by 10 bases, with 16 bases between. CDR3 bases: TGTGCCACCAGTCCGACAGCCCTCAGTCCCCAGCATTTT. Translating it yields CATSPTALSPQHF.

V and J are TRBV9 and TRBJ2-5; D is undetermined. CDR3 length: 10 residues. Trimming stripped 10 bases from V and 5 bases from J, with 9 bases between. CDR1 is SGDLS, CDR2 YYNGEE, per germline. CDR3: CACPWETQYF. The DNA of the CDR3 is TGTGCCTGTCCGTGGGAGACCCAGTACTTC.

This rearrangement joins TRBV28 to TRBJ2-1; no clear D gene. V gave up 0 bases and J gave up 4 bases, with 10 bases separating them. Germline CDR1 MDHEN, CDR2 SYDVKM. There are 15 residues in the CDR3. The DNA for the CDR3 is TGTGCCAGCAGTTTATGGGGATTCACATACAATGAGCAGTTCTTC. It specifies CASSLWGFTYNEQFF.

In the case of this clone: The sample carries other DNA sequences with the same CDR3. J is TRBJ1-1 and V is TRBV5-1; D may be TRBD1 (6 bases). Germline V CDR1 and CDR2: SGHRS, YFSETQ. The CDR3 is 12 residues long. The V gene lost 0 bases and the J gene lost 7 bases, with 7 bases spanning the gap. The CDR3 DNA is TGCGCCAGCAGCTTGGGCAGGGGTGAAGCTTTCTTT. This sequence encodes CASSLGRGEAFF.

The count of this clone is one. This chain uses TRBV28 with TRBJ1-2; TRBD1 is a possible D gene (5 bases). Trimming stripped 2 bases from V and 10 bases from J, with 11 bases between. CDR3 length: 12 amino acids. Germline CDR1 is MDHEN and CDR2 is SYDVKM. The CDR3 DNA sequence: TGTGCCAGCAGTTTAGCGGGGGGAGCCTACACCTTC. This encodes CASSLAGGAYTF.

The gene calls are TRBV27 and TRBJ1-1; D perhaps matches TRBD1 (5 bases). This CDR3 has 13 residues. Per the germline V gene, CDR1 is MNHEY and CDR2 is SMNVEV (reference sequence). V was trimmed by 4 bases and J by 10 bases, leaving 16 bases between them. CDR3 residues: CASSSAVRGVAFF. In DNA form, the CDR3 reads TGTGCCAGCAGTTCCGCCGTCCGGGGGGTAGCTTTCTTT.